Listed here are 15 T cell receptor beta chains from one sample, sequenced in a study of T cells in Graves' hyperthyroidism and ophthalmopathy. Amplification of TCR beta CDR3 regions was performed using RNA transcripts as template. TCR CDR3 regions were first amplified by RT-PCR with HTBI primers. One entry per CDR3 protein results from TCRdb running MiXCR on the multiplex PCR reads. The sample lists 500,000 to 650,000 distinct CDR3 sequences; 13% to 15% were seen once. Sequencing was done on a sample of blood. These receptors all come from a woman aged 45-65 years with Graves' ophthalmopathy.

This clonotype was observed at least ten times. The rearrangement joins TRBV11-2 to TRBJ1-1; unclear D gene. The CDR3 extends over 10 amino acids. V was shortened by 6 bases and J by 8 bases, with 7 bases between the two germline ends. Germline V gene sequence: CDR1 SGHAT, CDR2 FQNNGV. The CDR3: CASSQQEAFF. CDR3 DNA sequence: TGTGCCAGCAGTCAACAGGAAGCTTTCTTT.

This clonotype was detected many times. The V call is TRBV7-2, the J call TRBJ1-1; D gene uncertain. Trimming shortened V by 5 bases and J by 6 bases, and 7 bases separated the two germline ends. The germline V gene encodes CDR1 SGHTA and CDR2 FQGNSA. The CDR3 totals 11 residues. DNA of the CDR3: TGTGCCAGCAGCCCTTGGGCTGAAGCTTTCTTT. This codes for CASSPWAEAFF.

This clonotype was observed at least ten times. The chain couples TRBV2 to TRBJ1-1; 8 bases align to TRBD1. The CDR3 contains 14 residues. The germline V gene encodes CDR1 SNHLY and CDR2 FYNNEI. V shed 5 bases, J shed 5 bases, and the junction held 7 bases outside the gene matches. The CDR3 coding sequence is TGTGCCAGCAGTCAGGCGACAGGGGAGACTGAAGCTTTCTTT. This codes for CASSQATGETEAFF.

This clonotype was detected a few times. The V call is TRBV7-2, the J call TRBJ2-5; no firm D call. Germline V gene sequence: CDR1 SGHTA, CDR2 FQGNSA. Trimming stripped 2 bases from V and 2 bases from J, with 18 bases between. The CDR3 totals 17 residues. CDR3 DNA sequence: TGTGCCAGCAGCTTAAATCTCCGGCAGGCCCTACAAGAGACCCAGTACTTC. Encoded protein: CASSLNLRQALQETQYF.

The chain recombines TRBV29-1 with TRBJ2-7; 10 bases are shared with TRBD2. The V segment lost 6 bases and the J segment 1 base; nucleotides outside the gene matches: 3. CDR1 is SQVTM and CDR2 is ANQGSEA in the germline V gene. The CDR3 has 13 residues. The CDR3 DNA reads TGCAGCGTAAAGGGACTAGCGTCCTACGAGCAGTACTTC. Amino acid sequence: CSVKGLASYEQYF.

On this clonotype itself: A much larger clone sits a single nucleotide away, making a read error possible. The chain combines TRBV7-9 with TRBJ2-3, with TRBD2 matching 14 bases. V dropped 5 bases and J dropped 0; count of bases not matched to a gene: 4. This CDR3 contains 17 residues. Germline lookup yields CDR1 SEHNR and CDR2 FQNEAQ (reference sequence). The CDR3 spells CASSPGTSGGSTDTQYF. As DNA, the CDR3 is TGTGCCAGCAGCCCCGGGACTAGCGGGGGCAGCACAGATACGCAGTATTTT. Variable domain in full (rest from reference TRBV7-9 and TRBJ2-3): DTGVSQNPRHKITKRGQNVTFRCDPISEHNRLYWYRQTLGQGPEFLTYFQNEAQLEKSRLLSDRFSAERPKGSFSTLEIQRTEQGDSAMYLCASSPGTSGGSTDTQYFGPGTRLTVL.

On this clonotype itself: Likely a read error: the CDR3 ends without its conserved phenylalanine or tryptophan. The rearrangement uses TRBV6-1 and TRBJ2-7; TRBD2 might be the D (5 bases). This CDR3 has 14 residues. Trimming pared 8 bases from V and 4 bases from J, leaving 18 bases between. Germline CDR1 and CDR2: MNHNS and SASEGT. The CDR3 DNA sequence: TGTGCCAGCCATGCCGAGAGCGGCACTTACGAGCAGTACCTC. Amino acid sequence: CASHAESGTYEQYL.

This clonotype was counted ten times or more. The V and J genes are TRBV7-2 and TRBJ1-5; D unclear. Germline-derived CDR1 and CDR2 are SGHTA and FQGNSA. The CDR3 length is 15 residues. The V end lost 0 bases, the J end lost 3 bases, and 9 bases lay between the germline ends. DNA for the CDR3: TGTGCCAGCAGCTTAGCGGGTATGGTCAATCAGCCCCAGCATTTT. This gives the protein CASSLAGMVNQPQHF.

In its sample, this clonotype was seen many times. The CDR3 DNA reads as TGTGCCAGCAGCTTCTCGTCACCCTACGAGCAGTACTTC. This encodes CASSFSSPYEQYF. The rearrangement links TRBV7-2 to TRBJ2-7, with D unclear. The CDR3 runs to 13 residues. V lost 3 bases to trimming and J lost 2 bases, with 8 bases between them. Germline values: CDR1 SGHTA, CDR2 FQGNSA.

With respect to this clonotype: A much larger clone sits a single nucleotide away, making a read error possible. The chain links TRBV7-9 to TRBJ2-2; the D is unclear. Trimming cost V 4 bases and J 2 bases, with 14 bases left between them. This CDR3 has 16 amino acids. Germline values: CDR1 SEHNR, CDR2 FQNEAQ (reference sequence). This CDR3 reads CASSSLTGANTGELFF. In DNA form, the CDR3 reads TGTGCCAGCAGCTCCTTGACTGGCGCAAACACCGGGGAGCTGTTTTTT. Combining the CDR3 with reference TRBV7-9 and TRBJ2-2 gives the whole variable domain DTGVSQNPRHKITKRGQNVTFRCDPISEHNRLYWYRQTLGQGPEFLTYFQNEAQLEKSRLLSDRFSAERPKGSFSTLEIQRTEQGDSAMYLCASSSLTGANTGELFFGEGSRLTVL.

The sample holds a few counts of this clonotype. This rearrangement joins TRBV10-3 to TRBJ1-6; a weak D match, TRBD1 (6 bases). Between the trimmed V and J ends, which lost 3 bases and 0 bases, there was a span of 9 bases. CDR3 length: 16 amino acids. Looked up from germline, CDR1 is ENHRY and CDR2 is SYGVKD. The CDR3 bases are TGTGCCATCAGTGACGGACAGAACTCCTATAATTCACCCCTCCACTTT. This translates into CAISDGQNSYNSPLHF.

This sequence joins TRBV9 and TRBJ2-1; TRBD2 is a possible D gene (6 bases). This CDR3 spans 19 amino acids. CDR1 is SGDLS, CDR2 YYNGEE, per germline. V was cut by 7 bases and J by 0 bases, with 26 bases left in between. The CDR3 DNA sequence: TGTGCCAGCGGAGTAACTACATCTTCGCGGGGCAACTCCTACAATGAGCAGTTCTTC. This encodes CASGVTTSSRGNSYNEQFF.

This clonotype was seen a handful of times. The V and J genes are TRBV29-1 and TRBJ2-2, with D perhaps matching TRBD1 (6 bases). Germline loops: CDR1 SQVTM, CDR2 ANQGSEA. Trimming cost V 7 bases and J 0 bases, with 12 bases left between them. The CDR3 is 14 residues long. The CDR3 spells CSAGTPTNTGELFF. CDR3 nucleotide sequence: TGCAGCGCTGGGACACCTACGAACACCGGGGAGCTGTTTTTT.

The table lists this clonotype with many counts. The rearrangement joins TRBV10-2 to TRBJ2-7; D assignment may be TRBD1 or TRBD2 (6 bases each). The ends were cut back, 1 base at V and 6 bases at J, with 10 bases in the middle. The V gene's germline CDR1 is WSHSY and CDR2 SAAADI. The CDR3 covers 13 residues. CDR3 residues: CASSELQGGEQYF. DNA for the CDR3: TGCGCCAGCAGTGAGTTACAGGGAGGCGAGCAGTACTTC.

Note on this clonotype: Compared with germline, one end of the junction differs, possibly owing to a read error. This sequence joins TRBV6-2 or TRBV6-3 and TRBJ2-7; D gene unclear. Germline V lookup: CDR1 MNHEY, CDR2 SVGEGT. The CDR3 has 14 amino acids. CDR3 in amino acids: CASTISRNSYEQHF. In nucleotides, the CDR3 is TGTGCCAGCACTATCTCACGAAACTCCTACGAGCAGCACTTC.